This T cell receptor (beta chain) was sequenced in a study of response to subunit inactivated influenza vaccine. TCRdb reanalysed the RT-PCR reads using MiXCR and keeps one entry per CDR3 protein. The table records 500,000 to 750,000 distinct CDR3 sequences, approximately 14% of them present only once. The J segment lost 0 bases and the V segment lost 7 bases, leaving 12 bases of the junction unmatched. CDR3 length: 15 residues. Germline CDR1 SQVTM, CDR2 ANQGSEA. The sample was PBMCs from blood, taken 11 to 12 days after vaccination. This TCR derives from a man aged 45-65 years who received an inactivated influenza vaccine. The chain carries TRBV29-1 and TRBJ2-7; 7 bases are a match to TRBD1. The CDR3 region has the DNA TGCAGCGCCCTGGGACAGACAACAAGCTCCTACGAGCAGTACTTC. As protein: CSALGQTTSSYEQYF.